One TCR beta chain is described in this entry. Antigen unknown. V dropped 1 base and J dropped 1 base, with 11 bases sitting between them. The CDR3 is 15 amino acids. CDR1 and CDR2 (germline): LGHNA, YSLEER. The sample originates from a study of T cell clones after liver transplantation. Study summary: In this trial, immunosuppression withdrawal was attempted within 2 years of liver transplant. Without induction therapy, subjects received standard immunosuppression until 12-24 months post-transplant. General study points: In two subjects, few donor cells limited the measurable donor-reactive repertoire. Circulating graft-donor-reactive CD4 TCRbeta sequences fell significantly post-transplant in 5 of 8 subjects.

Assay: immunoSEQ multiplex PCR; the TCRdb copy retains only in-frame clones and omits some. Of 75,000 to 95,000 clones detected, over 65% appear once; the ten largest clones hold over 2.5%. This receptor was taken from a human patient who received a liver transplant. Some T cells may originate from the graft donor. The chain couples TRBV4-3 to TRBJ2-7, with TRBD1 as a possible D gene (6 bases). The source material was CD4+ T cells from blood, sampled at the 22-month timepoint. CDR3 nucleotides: TGCGCCAGCAGCCAAGCCGGGACACCTTCCTACGAGCAGTACTTC. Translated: CASSQAGTPSYEQYF.